This T cell receptor (beta chain) was sequenced during a study of response to subunit inactivated influenza vaccine. TCRdb recomputed calls from the RT-PCR reads with MiXCR, one row per CDR3 protein. Here the sample spans about 780,000 distinct CDR3 sequences, roughly 20% being singletons. CDR3 length equals 14 residues. CDR1 and CDR2 (germline): SEHNR, FQNEAQ (reference sequence). V gave up 6 bases and J gave up 0 bases, with 11 bases separating them. Study results and caveats: Few new T cells, the authors suggested, are recruited by each seasonal influenza vaccination.

Comments on this clonotype: Its antigen remains unidentified.

The sequence derives from a man aged 45-65 years who received an inactivated influenza vaccine. The chain employs TRBV7-9 and TRBJ2-5; a possible D gene is TRBD1 (6 bases). The sample was PBMCs from blood, taken more than 4 days after vaccination. The CDR3: CASRPTGNQETQYF. The CDR3 DNA reads TGTGCCAGCAGGCCCACAGGGAACCAAGAGACCCAGTACTTC.